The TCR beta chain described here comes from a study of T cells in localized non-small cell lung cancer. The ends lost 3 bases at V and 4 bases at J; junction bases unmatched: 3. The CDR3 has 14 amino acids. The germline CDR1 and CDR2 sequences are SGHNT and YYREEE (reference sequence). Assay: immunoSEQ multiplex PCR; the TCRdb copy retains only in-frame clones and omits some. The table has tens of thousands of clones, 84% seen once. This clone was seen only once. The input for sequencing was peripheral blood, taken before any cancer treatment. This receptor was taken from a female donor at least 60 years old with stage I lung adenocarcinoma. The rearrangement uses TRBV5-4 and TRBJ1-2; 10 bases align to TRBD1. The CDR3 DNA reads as TGTGCCAGCAGCTGGGACAGGGGTGGCTATGGCTACACCTTC. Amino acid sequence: CASSWDRGGYGYTF. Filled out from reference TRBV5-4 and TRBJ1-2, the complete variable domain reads ETGVTQSPTHLIKTRGQQVTLRCSSQSGHNTVSWYQQALGQGPQFIFQYYREEENGRGNFPPRFSGLQFPNYSSELNVNALELDDSALYLCASSWDRGGYGYTFGSGTRLTVV.